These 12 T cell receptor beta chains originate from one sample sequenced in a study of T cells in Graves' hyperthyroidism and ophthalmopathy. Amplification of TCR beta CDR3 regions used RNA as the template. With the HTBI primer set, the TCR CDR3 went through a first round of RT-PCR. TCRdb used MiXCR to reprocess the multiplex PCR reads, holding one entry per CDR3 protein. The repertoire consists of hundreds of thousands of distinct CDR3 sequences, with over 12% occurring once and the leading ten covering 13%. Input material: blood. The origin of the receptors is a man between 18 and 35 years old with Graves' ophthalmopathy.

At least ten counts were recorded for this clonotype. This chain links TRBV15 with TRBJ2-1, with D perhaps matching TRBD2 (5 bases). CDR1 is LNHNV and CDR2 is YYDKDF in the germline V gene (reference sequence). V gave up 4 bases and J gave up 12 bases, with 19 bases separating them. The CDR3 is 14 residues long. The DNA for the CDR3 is TGTGCCACCAGCATCCTACCCCGGGGATTAGTGCAGTTCTTC. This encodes CATSILPRGLVQFF.

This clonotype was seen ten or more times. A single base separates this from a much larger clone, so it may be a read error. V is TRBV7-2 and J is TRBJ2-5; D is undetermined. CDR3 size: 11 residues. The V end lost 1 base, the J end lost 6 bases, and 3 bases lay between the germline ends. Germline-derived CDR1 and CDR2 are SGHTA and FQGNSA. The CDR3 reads CASSLGKTQYF. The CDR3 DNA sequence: TGTGCCAGCAGCTTAGGGAAGACCCAGTACTTC. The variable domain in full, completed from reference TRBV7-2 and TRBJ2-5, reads GAGVSQSPSNKVTEKGKDVELRCDPISGHTALYWYRQSLGQGLEFLIYFQGNSAPDKSGLPSDRFSAERTGGSVSTLTIQRTQQEDSAVYLCASSLGKTQYFGPGTRLLVL.

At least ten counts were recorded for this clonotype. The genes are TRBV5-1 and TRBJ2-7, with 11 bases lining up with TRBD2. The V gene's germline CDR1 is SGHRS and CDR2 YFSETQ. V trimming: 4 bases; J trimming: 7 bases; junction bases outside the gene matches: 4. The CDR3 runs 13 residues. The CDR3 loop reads CASSRSGREEQYF. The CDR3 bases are TGCGCCAGCAGCCGTAGCGGGAGGGAAGAGCAGTACTTC.

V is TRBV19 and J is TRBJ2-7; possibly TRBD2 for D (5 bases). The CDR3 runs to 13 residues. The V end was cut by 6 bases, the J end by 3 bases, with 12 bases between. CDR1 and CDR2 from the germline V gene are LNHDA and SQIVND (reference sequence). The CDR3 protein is CASSMGGYYEQYF. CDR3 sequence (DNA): TGTGCCAGTAGCATGGGCGGGTACTACGAGCAGTACTTC.

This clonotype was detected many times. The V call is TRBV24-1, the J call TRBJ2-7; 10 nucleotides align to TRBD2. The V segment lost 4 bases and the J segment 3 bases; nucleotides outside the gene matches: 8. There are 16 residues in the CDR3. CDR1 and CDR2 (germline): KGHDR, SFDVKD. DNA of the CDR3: TGTGCCACCAGTGACCCTGGACTAGCGGTGAACTACGAGCAGTACTTC. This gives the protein CATSDPGLAVNYEQYF.

The CDR3 bases are TGTGCCGGGGGAGAGGTTGAGACTAGCGGGAGTGTATTGAACAATGAGCAGTTCTTC. Translation gives CAGGEVETSGSVLNNEQFF. The chain employs TRBV14 and TRBJ2-1; 12 bases are a match to TRBD2. With V trimmed by 11 bases and J by 5 bases, 22 bases remained unmatched. Germline CDR1 SGHDN, CDR2 FVKESK. The CDR3 has 19 amino acids.

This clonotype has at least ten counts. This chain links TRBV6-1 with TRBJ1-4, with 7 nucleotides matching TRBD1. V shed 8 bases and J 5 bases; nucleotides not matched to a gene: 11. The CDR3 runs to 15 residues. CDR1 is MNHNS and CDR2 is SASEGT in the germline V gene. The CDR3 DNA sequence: TGTGCCAGCCGAGATCAAGGGGGCGTGAATGAAAAACTGTTTTTT. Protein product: CASRDQGGVNEKLFF.

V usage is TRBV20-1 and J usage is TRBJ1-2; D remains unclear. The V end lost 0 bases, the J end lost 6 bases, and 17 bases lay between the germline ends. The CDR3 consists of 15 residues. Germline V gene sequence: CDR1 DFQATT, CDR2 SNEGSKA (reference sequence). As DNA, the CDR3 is TGCAGTGCTAGAGATTTCACCACCGAATACCATGGCTACACCTTC. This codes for CSARDFTTEYHGYTF.

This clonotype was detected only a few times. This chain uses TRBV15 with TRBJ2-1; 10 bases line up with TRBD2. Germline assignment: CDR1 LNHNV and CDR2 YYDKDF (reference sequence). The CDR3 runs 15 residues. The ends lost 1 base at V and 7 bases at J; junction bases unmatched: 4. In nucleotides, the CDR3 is TGTGCCACCAGCAGAGGCAGCGGGGGGGGTAATGAGCAGTTCTTC. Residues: CATSRGSGGGNEQFF.

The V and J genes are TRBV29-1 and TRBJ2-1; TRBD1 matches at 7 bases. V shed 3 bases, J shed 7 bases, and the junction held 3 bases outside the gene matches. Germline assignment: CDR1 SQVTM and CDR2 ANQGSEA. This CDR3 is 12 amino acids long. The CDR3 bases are TGCAGCGTTGAGGACAGGTTTAATGAGCAGTTCTTC. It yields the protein CSVEDRFNEQFF.

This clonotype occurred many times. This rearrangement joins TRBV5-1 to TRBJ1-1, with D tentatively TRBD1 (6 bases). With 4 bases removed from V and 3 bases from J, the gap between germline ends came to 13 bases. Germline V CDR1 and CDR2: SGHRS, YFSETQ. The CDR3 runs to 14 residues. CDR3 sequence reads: CASSARGLDTEAFF. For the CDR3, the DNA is TGCGCCAGCAGCGCCAGGGGCTTGGACACTGAAGCTTTCTTT.

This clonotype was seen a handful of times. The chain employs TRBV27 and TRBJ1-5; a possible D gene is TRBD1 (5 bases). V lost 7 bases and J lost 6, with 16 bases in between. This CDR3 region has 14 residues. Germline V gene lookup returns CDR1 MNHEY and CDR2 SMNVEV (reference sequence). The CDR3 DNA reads TGTGCCAGCACCCTACGAGGAGGGGTTCAGCCCCAGCATTTT. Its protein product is CASTLRGGVQPQHF.